One and the same sample provided the 27 T cell receptor beta chains below, sequenced in a study of OX40 agonist ivuxolimab in advanced cancers. The assay was immunoSEQ multiplex PCR, and TCRdb's table has in-frame clones only and misses some. Among tens of thousands of clones, about four fifths were seen once, and the ten largest hold 0.6% to 0.8%. The sample in question was CD4+ or CD8+ T cells sorted from blood, obtained in a trial of the OX40 agonist ivuxolimab. The source of these receptors is an adult with an advanced solid tumor such as melanoma, head and neck, liver or kidney cancer.

The chain links TRBV2 to TRBJ1-3, with TRBD1 as a possible D gene (6 bases). CDR3 length: 14 amino acids. Germline V lookup: CDR1 SNHLY, CDR2 FYNNEI. V lost 6 bases and J 0 bases, leaving 9 bases between the germline ends. The CDR3 bases are TGTGCCAGCAGGGACAGAAACTCTGGAAACACCATATATTTT. Its protein is CASRDRNSGNTIYF.

V gene TRBV28 combines with J gene TRBJ2-7; D gene unclear. V was trimmed by 1 base and J by 4 bases, leaving 5 bases between them. The CDR3 consists of 12 residues. Germline lookup yields CDR1 MDHEN and CDR2 SYDVKM. The CDR3 DNA follows: TGTGCCAGCAGTTTATACTTATACGAGCAGTACTTC. It codes for CASSLYLYEQYF.

V usage is TRBV19 and J usage is TRBJ1-5; 9 bases match TRBD1. Germline-derived CDR1 and CDR2 are LNHDA and SQIVND (reference sequence). V dropped 4 bases and J dropped 3; count of bases not matched to a gene: 4. CDR3 length: 15 amino acids. CDR3 residues: CASSSTGGLNQPQHF. In DNA, the CDR3 is TGTGCCAGTAGTAGCACAGGGGGCCTCAATCAGCCCCAGCATTTT.

The rearrangement joins TRBV30 to TRBJ2-7, with D unclear. The germline V gene has CDR1 GTSNPN and CDR2 SVGIG (reference sequence). The CDR3 is made up of 14 amino acids. The V end was cut by 2 bases, the J end by 3 bases, with 14 bases between. CDR3 loop: CAWSPSGSRYEQYF. In DNA, the CDR3 is TGTGCCTGGAGTCCCTCGGGCTCCCGCTACGAGCAGTACTTC. Full variable domain (remainder filled in from reference TRBV30 and TRBJ2-7): SQTIHQWPATLVQPVGSPLSLECTVEGTSNPNLYWYRQAAGRGLQLLFYSVGIGQISSEVPQNLSASRPQDRQFILSSKKLLLSDSGFYLCAWSPSGSRYEQYFGPGTRLTVT.

The V call is TRBV30, the J call TRBJ2-3; 9 nucleotides line up with TRBD2. Per germline, CDR1 GTSNPN and CDR2 SVGIG (reference sequence). CDR3 size: 14 residues. V was clipped by 3 bases and J by 2 bases; unmatched bases: 3. The chain's CDR3 is CAWRTSGHTDTQYF. In DNA form, the CDR3 reads TGTGCCTGGAGGACTAGCGGACACACAGATACGCAGTATTTT. The full variable domain, rest sourced from reference TRBV30 and TRBJ2-3, is SQTIHQWPATLVQPVGSPLSLECTVEGTSNPNLYWYRQAAGRGLQLLFYSVGIGQISSEVPQNLSASRPQDRQFILSSKKLLLSDSGFYLCAWRTSGHTDTQYFGPGTRLTVL.

The V and J genes are TRBV7-2 and TRBJ2-5; perhaps TRBD1 as D (5 bases). The germline V and J ends were trimmed by 5 bases and 1 base, with 11 bases remaining between them. Germline assignment: CDR1 SGHTA and CDR2 FQGNSA. This CDR3 has 14 residues. The CDR3 sequence: CASSLRQTQETQYF. In DNA form, the CDR3 reads TGTGCCAGCAGCCTGAGACAGACCCAAGAGACCCAGTACTTC.

Details on this clone: The sample carries other DNA sequences with the same CDR3. This chain connects TRBV7-2 to TRBJ1-1; 7 bases agree with TRBD1. Trimming cost V 1 base and J 4 bases; bases outside gene matches: 3. The germline gives CDR1 SGHTA, CDR2 FQGNSA. The CDR3 has 14 residues. The chain's CDR3 is CASSLVPGGTEAFF. The CDR3 bases are TGTGCCAGCAGCTTAGTTCCAGGGGGCACTGAAGCTTTCTTT.

This clone was detected once. The rearrangement links TRBV11-1 to TRBJ2-1; D is possibly TRBD1 (6 bases). V lost 7 bases, J lost 8 bases, and 18 bases lay in between. CDR1 and CDR2 (germline): SGHAT, FQDESV (reference sequence). The CDR3 contains 14 residues. CDR3 protein: CASTIGQTVDEQFF. In DNA, the CDR3 is TGTGCCAGCACCATCGGACAGACCGTAGATGAGCAGTTCTTC.

This chain joins TRBV4-3 and TRBJ1-2; D remains unclear. The CDR3 runs to 15 residues. Germline V gives CDR1 LGHNA, CDR2 YSLEER. V lost 2 bases and J lost 2, with 12 bases in between. The CDR3 here is CASSQSLGGNYGYTF. The CDR3 DNA follows: TGCGCCAGCAGCCAATCCCTTGGTGGGAACTATGGCTACACCTTC.

V and J are TRBV7-2 and TRBJ1-1; no definite D call. With 2 bases removed from V and 4 bases from J, the gap between germline ends came to 8 bases. Germline V CDR1 and CDR2: SGHTA, FQGNSA. The CDR3 has 13 residues. DNA of the CDR3: TGTGCCAGCAGCTTAAGTCCAGCCACTGAAGCTTTCTTT. Protein sequence: CASSLSPATEAFF.

The chain couples TRBV27 to TRBJ2-2, with TRBD2 identical over 11 bases. Losses at the gene ends were 6 bases for V and 4 bases for J; bases not matched to a gene: 4. This CDR3 is built from 15 residues. Germline loops: CDR1 MNHEY, CDR2 SMNVEV (reference sequence). The CDR3 region has the DNA TGTGCCAGCAGAATAGCGGGAGGGACCACCGGGGAGCTGTTTTTT. The encoded protein is CASRIAGGTTGELFF.

The gene calls are TRBV4-3 and TRBJ2-1; D possibly uses TRBD1 or TRBD2 (6 bases each). V was clipped by 0 bases and J by 7 bases, with 16 bases between them. The V gene's germline CDR1 is LGHNA and CDR2 YSLEER. This CDR3 has 16 residues. In DNA, the CDR3 is TGCGCCAGCAGCCAAGAGACCGGGGGCCAGAGGAATGAGCAGTTCTTC. Translating gives CASSQETGGQRNEQFF.

The V gene is TRBV10-3, the J gene TRBJ2-1; 9 nucleotides line up with TRBD2. This CDR3 has 15 residues. V lost 3 bases to trimming and J lost 4 bases; unmatched junction nucleotides: 4. Germline lookup yields CDR1 ENHRY and CDR2 SYGVKD. The CDR3 here is CAISDRLAGYNEQFF. DNA for the CDR3: TGTGCCATCAGTGATAGGCTAGCGGGATACAATGAGCAGTTCTTC.

V usage is TRBV6-5 and J usage is TRBJ2-1; unclear D gene. V lost 0 bases and J lost 6, with 6 bases in between. The length of the CDR3 is 13 residues. CDR1 is MNHEY, CDR2 SVGAGI, per germline. The CDR3 loop is CASSYSLLNEQFF. The CDR3 region has the DNA TGTGCCAGCAGTTACTCGCTTCTCAATGAGCAGTTCTTC.

The chain uses TRBV19 and TRBJ1-2; D gene ambiguous. CDR3 length: 12 amino acids. The germline gives CDR1 LNHDA, CDR2 SQIVND (reference sequence). V was cut by 7 bases and J by 3 bases, with 9 bases left in between. The CDR3 is CASIPLDYGYTF. In DNA, the CDR3 is TGTGCCAGTATACCATTGGACTATGGCTACACCTTC.

The rearrangement joins TRBV6-5 to TRBJ2-3; D is unresolved. CDR1 is MNHEY, CDR2 SVGAGI, per germline. The CDR3 covers 14 residues. V lost 0 bases, J lost 4 bases, and 8 bases lay in between. CDR3 protein: CASSYSTSPDTQYF. CDR3 in DNA: TGTGCCAGCAGTTACTCGACCTCCCCAGATACGCAGTATTTT.

This clone appeared a single time. The CDR3 sequence is CASSQFTRTNTEAFF. In nucleotides, the CDR3 is TGTGCCAGCAGCCAGTTTACACGGACGAACACTGAAGCTTTCTTT. This chain connects TRBV5-4 to TRBJ1-1; no firm D call. The length of the CDR3 is 15 residues. Trimming left V 4 bases short and J 1 base short, with 14 bases between. Per germline, CDR1 SGHNT and CDR2 YYREEE (reference sequence). Drawing the rest from reference TRBV5-4 and TRBJ1-1, the complete variable domain is ETGVTQSPTHLIKTRGQQVTLRCSSQSGHNTVSWYQQALGQGPQFIFQYYREEENGRGNFPPRFSGLQFPNYSSELNVNALELDDSALYLCASSQFTRTNTEAFFGQGTRLTVV.

A word on this clone: The junction does not match germline at one end; this may be a read error. Other DNA sequences of this sample code for an identical CDR3. V is TRBV28 and J is TRBJ1-4; maybe TRBD1 (5 bases). The CDR3 contains 14 residues. The germline V gene has CDR1 MDHEN and CDR2 SYDVKM. CDR3 region: CASRLPGLEEKLFF. As DNA, the CDR3 is TGCGCCAGCAGGCTTCCAGGGTTAGAAGAAAAACTGTTTTTT.

The sample holds many counts of this clone. This rearrangement joins TRBV5-1 to TRBJ1-1; tentatively, D is TRBD1 (5 bases). In germline, CDR1 is SGHRS, CDR2 YFSETQ. With 4 bases removed from V and 1 base from J, the gap between germline ends came to 17 bases. The CDR3 runs 16 residues. The DNA of the CDR3 is TGCGCCAGCAGCCCCCGGGGGGGAGAATGGAACACTGAAGCTTTCTTT. Amino acid sequence: CASSPRGGEWNTEAFF.

The chain joins TRBV19 to TRBJ1-5; D is unresolved. This CDR3 has 13 residues. Trimming took 10 bases from V and 3 from J, leaving 13 bases between them. Germline CDR1 LNHDA, CDR2 SQIVND (reference sequence). CDR3 DNA: TGTGCCACTGGACTTTCCCACAATCAGCCCCAGCATTTT. The encoded protein is CATGLSHNQPQHF.

To note about this clone: Distinct nucleotide sequences in the sample also encode this CDR3. The chain couples TRBV5-6 to TRBJ1-2; 11 bases match TRBD1. J lost 6 bases, V lost 7 bases, and 14 bases had no gene match. This CDR3 comprises 16 residues. Germline V gene lookup returns CDR1 SGHDT and CDR2 YYEEEE. The CDR3 DNA reads as TGTGCCAGCCCGGACAGGGGGCTTCACCTAACCCATGGCTACACCTTC. Its protein product is CASPDRGLHLTHGYTF.

The chain recombines TRBV25-1 with TRBJ2-1; D is perhaps TRBD1 or TRBD2 (5 bases each). The CDR3 extends over 17 amino acids. Germline V gives CDR1 MGHDK, CDR2 SYGVNS. V was shortened by 5 bases and J by 8 bases, with 25 bases between the two germline ends. CDR3 region: CASSPPLGAGPVDEQFF. In DNA, the CDR3 is TGTGCCAGCAGTCCTCCCCTCGGGGCGGGTCCCGTCGATGAGCAGTTCTTC. Full variable domain (rest looked up from reference TRBV25-1 and TRBJ2-1): EADIYQTPRYLVIGTGKKITLECSQTMGHDKMYWYQQDPGMELHLIHYSYGVNSTEKGDLSSESTVSRIRTEHFPLTLESARPSHTSQYLCASSPPLGAGPVDEQFFGPGTRLTVL.

This clone was picked up one time. The rearrangement uses TRBV30 and TRBJ1-6; D call uncertain. The germline V and J ends were trimmed by 2 bases and 0 bases, with 8 bases remaining between them. The germline V gene has CDR1 GTSNPN and CDR2 SVGIG (reference sequence). This CDR3 contains 15 residues. CDR3 amino acids: CAWSTGSSYNSPLHF. In DNA form, the CDR3 reads TGTGCCTGGAGTACGGGGAGCTCCTATAATTCACCCCTCCACTTT.

The chain links TRBV27 to TRBJ2-7; weak D call: TRBD1 (6 bases). CDR3 size: 14 residues. The germline CDR1 and CDR2 sequences are MNHEY and SMNVEV (reference sequence). V gave up 1 base and J gave up 2 bases, with 9 bases separating them. CDR3 coding DNA: TGTGCCAGCAGTTTATTCAGGGGTCCCTACGAGCAGTACTTC. Its protein product is CASSLFRGPYEQYF.

This clone was observed a handful of times. The chain links TRBV28 to TRBJ1-5, with 7 positions matching TRBD1. J gave up 4 bases and V 10 bases, and 7 bases lay outside the gene matches. The CDR3 spans 13 residues. Germline-derived CDR1 and CDR2 are MDHEN and SYDVKM. This chain's CDR3 is CATRGGWNQPQHF. CDR3 bases: TGTGCCACAAGAGGGGGCTGGAATCAGCCCCAGCATTTT.

The chain joins TRBV5-6 to TRBJ2-7, with D possibly matching TRBD2 (6 bases). Trimming shortened V by 4 bases and J by 7 bases, and 21 bases separated the two germline ends. This CDR3 contains 15 residues. Germline V gene lookup returns CDR1 SGHDT and CDR2 YYEEEE. CDR3 DNA: TGTGCCAGCAGCACTATGCTAGCGAAGTTGGGGGAGCAGTACTTC. Translated: CASSTMLAKLGEQYF.

This clone showed up just a few times. The chain combines TRBV2 with TRBJ2-5; D is unclear. The V gene lost 1 base and the J gene lost 0 bases, with 6 bases spanning the gap. There are 14 residues in the CDR3. CDR1 and CDR2 from the germline V gene are SNHLY and FYNNEI. The CDR3 sequence: CASSEGANQETQYF. CDR3 bases: TGTGCCAGCAGTGAAGGGGCCAACCAAGAGACCCAGTACTTC.